The 6 T cell receptor beta chains presented below share a single source sample, sequenced in a study of control samples from healthy donors and cancer patients. Sequencing used immunoSEQ multiplex PCR; TCRdb keeps in-frame clones, though not all of them. The table has 99,000 or so clones, around four fifths seen once. The specimen was blood. Source of these receptors: a woman in her 50s in good health.

This clone was detected only a few times. The chain is built from TRBV5-6 and TRBJ1-2, with D possibly TRBD1 on 6 matching bases. V lost 4 bases to trimming and J lost 8 bases, with 21 bases between them. CDR3 length: 15 residues. CDR1 is SGHDT and CDR2 is YYEEEE in the germline V gene. CDR3 region: CASSPTPGQRGGYTF. The DNA of the CDR3 is TGTGCCAGCAGCCCGACCCCTGGACAGCGCGGGGGCTACACCTTC.

This chain connects TRBV7-8 to TRBJ2-1; D gene unclear. The CDR3 is 13 residues long. Germline V lookup: CDR1 SGHVS, CDR2 FQNEAQ. V shed 5 bases and J shed 7 bases, with 12 bases lying between them. Written as DNA, the CDR3 is TGTGCCAGCAGCCAAGTGTTGGGGAATGAGCAGTTCTTC. Its translation: CASSQVLGNEQFF.

This clone has a single count. CDR3 coding DNA: TGTGCCAGCTCCCCTGGCCGGGGGACAGGGGTCTATGGCTACACCTTC. Translated, it gives CASSPGRGTGVYGYTF. This chain connects TRBV27 to TRBJ1-2; 10 bases fit TRBD1. Trimming at V came to 8 bases and at J to 4 bases, leaving 13 bases not matched to a gene. CDR1 is MNHEY and CDR2 is SMNVEV in the germline V gene (reference sequence). The CDR3 has 16 amino acids.

The J gene is TRBJ1-6, the V gene TRBV7-2; D is ambiguous. Germline CDR1 and CDR2: SGHTA and FQGNSA. The V end lost 1 base, the J end lost 0 bases, and 10 bases lay between the germline ends. The CDR3 is made up of 17 amino acids. The CDR3 DNA is TGTGCCAGCAGCTTAGTTCCCGCCAGCTCCTATAATTCACCCCTCCACTTT. As protein: CASSLVPASSYNSPLHF.

This rearrangement joins TRBV5-1 to TRBJ2-7, with D perhaps matching TRBD2 (5 bases). The CDR3 spans 13 residues. The germline CDR1 and CDR2 sequences are SGHRS and YFSETQ. Trimming cost V 2 bases and J 4 bases, with 10 bases left between them. CDR3: CASSFTGRYEQYF. For the CDR3, the DNA is TGCGCCAGCAGCTTCACGGGAAGGTACGAGCAGTACTTC.

In this sample, this clone turned up a few times. This rearrangement joins TRBV3-1 (or the pseudogene TRBV3-2) to TRBJ1-6, with TRBD1 as a possible D gene (5 bases). CDR3 length: 14 amino acids. The ends were cut back, 1 base at V and 8 bases at J, with 9 bases in the middle. CDR1 LGHDT and CDR2 YNNKEL come from the germline V gene (reference sequence). The CDR3 bases are TGTGCCAGCAGCCAAGGGGACGGTGATTCACCCCTCCACTTT. As protein: CASSQGDGDSPLHF.